The TCR beta chain under discussion was sequenced for a study of OX40 agonist ivuxolimab in advanced cancers. At the level of the study: Participants, around 80% male, averaged roughly 55 years of age, ranging from about 23 to 85. General study findings and limits: At 0.1 to 3.0 mg/kg and by week 6, CD4+ and CD8+ T cells in the blood had expanded clonally. Researchers did not establish what antigens the expanded peripheral T cells target.

Repertoires were generated with immunoSEQ multiplex PCR, while TCRdb's copy carries only in-frame clones and drops some. The sample contains fewer than 45,000 clones, 85% to 90% of which appear only once. Points on this clone: What it binds is unknown.

Researchers took blood at baseline, on cycle 4 day 1, and on cycle 7 day 1. This CDR3 has 14 amino acids. J lost 2 bases, V lost 4 bases, and 3 bases had no gene match. In germline, CDR1 is SGHDT, CDR2 YYEEEE. The sample was CD4+ or CD8+ T cells sorted from blood, taken in a trial of the OX40 agonist ivuxolimab. The receptor's source is an adult with an advanced solid tumor such as melanoma, head and neck, liver or kidney cancer. This chain links TRBV5-6 with TRBJ2-3; 8 bases map to TRBD2. The CDR3 reads CASSPGLVTDTQYF. The CDR3 bases are TGTGCCAGCAGCCCGGGACTAGTCACAGATACGCAGTATTTT.